Below are 25 T cell receptor beta chains sequenced from a single sample in a study of blood T cell repertoires in COVID-19. The assay was immunoSEQ multiplex PCR, and TCRdb's table has in-frame clones only and misses some. Among some 30,000 clones listed, just over 90% were seen once. Input material: peripheral blood. These receptors all come from a man in his fifties with active COVID-19.

The count of this clone is one. The chain is built from TRBV12-3 or TRBV12-4 and TRBJ1-5, with a possible D match to TRBD1 (5 bases). Trimming removed 4 bases from V and 4 bases from J, with 8 bases in between. The CDR3 extends over 13 amino acids. The CDR3 DNA is TGTGCCAGCAGTTGGGGCACGAATCAGCCCCAGCATTTT. Translated: CASSWGTNQPQHF.

The chain couples TRBV2 to TRBJ1-5, with D possibly TRBD1 on 6 matching bases. Germline V gene data show CDR1 as SNHLY and CDR2 as FYNNEI. The CDR3 spans 14 residues. V lost 1 base, J lost 8 bases, and 12 bases lay in between. The DNA for the CDR3 is TGTGCCAGCAGTGAAGAGGCACAGGGCGAGCCCCAGCATTTT. This translates into CASSEEAQGEPQHF.

The chain uses TRBV15 and TRBJ1-5, with 10 bases fitting TRBD1. Germline CDR1 and CDR2: LNHNV and YYDKDF (reference sequence). V shed 3 bases, J shed 5 bases, and the junction held 4 bases outside the gene matches. CDR3 length: 15 residues. The CDR3 region is CATSRDRGRDQPQHF. CDR3 DNA: TGTGCCACCAGCAGGGACAGGGGGAGGGATCAGCCCCAGCATTTT.

The gene calls are TRBV2 and TRBJ2-2; the D is unclear. The CDR3 length is 14 residues. V was trimmed by 5 bases and J by 1 base, leaving 8 bases between them. Germline V CDR1 and CDR2: SNHLY, FYNNEI. CDR3 in DNA: TGTGCCAGCAGTTTTAGACTGAACACCGGGGAGCTGTTTTTT. This translates into CASSFRLNTGELFF.

V is TRBV9 and J is TRBJ1-1, with TRBD1 matching 8 bases. The V segment lost 4 bases and the J segment 4 bases; nucleotides outside the gene matches: 6. This CDR3 comprises 14 residues. Germline values: CDR1 SGDLS, CDR2 YYNGEE. The CDR3 DNA is TGTGCCAGCAGCACCCAACAGGGGGGCACTGAAGCTTTCTTT. This codes for CASSTQQGGTEAFF. Combining the CDR3 with reference TRBV9 and TRBJ1-1 gives the whole variable domain DSGVTQTPKHLITATGQRVTLRCSPRSGDLSVYWYQQSLDQGLQFLIQYYNGEERAKGNILERFSAQQFPDLHSELNLSSLELGDSALYFCASSTQQGGTEAFFGQGTRLTVV.

The chain uses TRBV5-1 and TRBJ1-1; 9 bases fit TRBD1. J was trimmed by 4 bases and V by 4 bases; bases with no gene match: 8. CDR3 length: 15 residues. CDR1 is SGHRS, CDR2 YFSETQ, per germline. The CDR3 DNA follows: TGCGCCAGCAGCGCTCGACAGGGGGGAGGCACTGAAGCTTTCTTT. It specifies CASSARQGGGTEAFF.

The genes are TRBV6-5 and TRBJ1-2; a possible D gene is TRBD1 (5 bases). Germline V gene lookup returns CDR1 MNHEY and CDR2 SVGAGI. The CDR3 totals 14 residues. Trimming pared 6 bases from V and 2 bases from J, leaving 13 bases between. The CDR3 spells CASSNSGLNYGYTF. CDR3 bases: TGTGCCAGCAGCAACTCAGGGTTGAACTATGGCTACACCTTC.

V is TRBV4-1 and J is TRBJ2-3; no reliable D call. The germline V gene encodes CDR1 MGHRA and CDR2 YSYEKL. The CDR3 contains 17 residues. Trimming shortened V by 4 bases and J by 7 bases, and 24 bases separated the two germline ends. The CDR3 reads CASSPSAVVTRWNTQYF. CDR3 DNA sequence: TGCGCCAGCAGCCCCTCTGCGGTGGTGACGCGATGGAATACGCAGTATTTT.

The rearrangement joins TRBV24-1 to TRBJ2-3, with 7 positions matching TRBD1. V lost 5 bases, J lost 2 bases, and 3 bases stayed unmatched. The CDR3 sequence is 14 residues long. In germline, CDR1 is KGHDR, CDR2 SFDVKD. The CDR3 loop reads CATSGGQLTDTQYF. CDR3 DNA: TGTGCCACCAGTGGGGGACAGCTCACAGATACGCAGTATTTT.

The CDR3 region has the DNA TGTGCCAGCAGCCGGGGACTCTCCTACGAGCAGTACTTC. This encodes CASSRGLSYEQYF. The chain employs TRBV7-2 and TRBJ2-7; TRBD2 might be the D (6 bases). The CDR3 loop spans 13 amino acids. Germline V CDR1 and CDR2: SGHTA, FQGNSA. Trimming shortened V by 5 bases and J by 0 bases, and 8 bases separated the two germline ends.

CDR3 in amino acids: CASSTQGNTEAFF. DNA of the CDR3: TGTGCCAGCAGCACACAGGGTAACACTGAAGCTTTCTTT. The V and J genes are TRBV7-9 and TRBJ1-1; perhaps TRBD1 as D (6 bases). CDR1 is SEHNR and CDR2 is FQNEAQ in the germline V gene (reference sequence). V was cut by 5 bases and J by 2 bases, with 9 bases left in between. The CDR3 runs to 13 residues. Full variable domain (remainder filled in from reference TRBV7-9 and TRBJ1-1): DTGVSQNPRHKITKRGQNVTFRCDPISEHNRLYWYRQTLGQGPEFLTYFQNEAQLEKSRLLSDRFSAERPKGSFSTLEIQRTEQGDSAMYLCASSTQGNTEAFFGQGTRLTVV.

This rearrangement joins TRBV6-5 to TRBJ1-5; D not certain. The V end lost 6 bases, the J end lost 2 bases, and 14 bases lay between the germline ends. Per germline, CDR1 MNHEY and CDR2 SVGAGI. The CDR3 loop spans 15 amino acids. In DNA, the CDR3 is TGTGCCAGCAGAAGCGGAGGAGCGGGCAATCAGCCCCAGCATTTT. Protein sequence: CASRSGGAGNQPQHF.

This chain connects TRBV5-4 to TRBJ2-5, with D perhaps matching TRBD2 (6 bases). Trimming left V 4 bases short and J 5 bases short, with 18 bases between. CDR1 SGHNT and CDR2 YYREEE come from the germline V gene (reference sequence). The CDR3 loop spans 15 amino acids. The CDR3 loop is CASSPPGEAGETQYF. DNA for the CDR3: TGTGCCAGCAGCCCCCCCGGGGAGGCCGGGGAGACCCAGTACTTC.

The chain uses TRBV3-1 (or the pseudogene TRBV3-2) and TRBJ2-3; D is unclear. V was cut by 1 base and J by 0 bases, with 5 bases left in between. CDR1 is LGHDT and CDR2 is YNNKEL in the germline V gene (reference sequence). The CDR3 loop spans 14 amino acids. CDR3 amino acids: CASSQVSSTDTQYF. CDR3 sequence (DNA): TGTGCCAGCAGCCAAGTCTCTAGCACAGATACGCAGTATTTT.

The chain employs TRBV9 and TRBJ2-7, with a possible D match to TRBD2 (7 bases). CDR3 length: 14 residues. V was cut by 1 base and J by 7 bases, with 15 bases left in between. CDR1 is SGDLS and CDR2 is YYNGEE in the germline V gene. The CDR3, as DNA: TGTGCCAGCAGCGTATCGGGGGGCTCACGGGAGCAGTACTTC. Its protein product is CASSVSGGSREQYF.

The chain combines TRBV5-1 with TRBJ2-6; D unresolved. Looked up from germline, CDR1 is SGHRS and CDR2 is YFSETQ. The CDR3 has 16 amino acids. Trimming cost V 4 bases and J 2 bases, with 13 bases left between them. The CDR3 region has the DNA TGCGCCAGCAGCCCCTCGTTTTCCCCTGGGGCCAACGTCCTGACTTTC. Its translation: CASSPSFSPGANVLTF.

V gene TRBV5-1 combines with J gene TRBJ2-7; 7 bases are shared with TRBD2. CDR1 SGHRS and CDR2 YFSETQ come from the germline V gene. V shed 3 bases and J 0 bases; nucleotides not matched to a gene: 6. CDR3 size: 15 residues. The DNA of the CDR3 is TGCGCCAGCAGCTGGGAGCGGGAACTCTCCTACGAGCAGTACTTC. Its protein is CASSWERELSYEQYF. Full variable domain (missing parts from reference TRBV5-1 and TRBJ2-7): KAGVTQTPRYLIKTRGQQVTLSCSPISGHRSVSWYQQTPGQGLQFLFEYFSETQRNKGNFPGRFSGRQFSNSRSEMNVSTLELGDSALYLCASSWERELSYEQYFGPGTRLTVT.

The rearrangement joins TRBV5-4 to TRBJ2-5; TRBD2 agrees at 8 bases. The CDR3 is 14 residues long. Looked up from germline, CDR1 is SGHNT and CDR2 is YYREEE (reference sequence). J gave up 5 bases and V 2 bases, and 5 bases lay outside the gene matches. The CDR3 spells CASSFRGGWETQYF. In DNA form, the CDR3 reads TGTGCCAGCAGCTTTCGGGGGGGTTGGGAGACCCAGTACTTC.

The chain recombines TRBV5-4 with TRBJ1-2; 7 bases map to TRBD1. CDR1 SGHNT and CDR2 YYREEE come from the germline V gene (reference sequence). Trimming removed 2 bases from V and 3 bases from J; junction bases left unmatched: 10. CDR3 length: 16 residues. CDR3 in amino acids: CASSLWRTGRDYGYTF. The CDR3 nucleotides read TGTGCCAGCAGCTTATGGAGGACAGGACGGGACTATGGCTACACCTTC.

The chain couples TRBV2 to TRBJ2-7, with 7 bases identical to TRBD1. With V trimmed by 10 bases and J by 2 bases, 11 bases remained unmatched. This CDR3 is built from 14 residues. Germline V lookup: CDR1 SNHLY, CDR2 FYNNEI. In nucleotides, the CDR3 is TGTGCCACATCCCGGGACAGTAATACCTACGAGCAGTACTTC. Translating it yields CATSRDSNTYEQYF.

The rearrangement links TRBV6-6 to TRBJ2-5, with a possible D match to TRBD1 (5 bases). The CDR3 extends over 12 amino acids. With 9 bases removed from V and 5 bases from J, the gap between germline ends came to 13 bases. In germline, CDR1 is MNHNY, CDR2 SVGAGI (reference sequence). The CDR3: CASRGARETQYF. CDR3 nucleotide sequence: TGTGCCAGTCGTGGGGCGAGGGAGACCCAGTACTTC.

The chain uses TRBV14 and TRBJ2-3; a possible D gene is TRBD2 (6 bases). Germline lookup yields CDR1 SGHDN and CDR2 FVKESK. The CDR3 has 15 residues. V was clipped by 1 base and J by 3 bases, with 11 bases between them. The DNA for the CDR3 is TGTGCCAGCAGCCAAGTATATAGCGGTACAGATACGCAGTATTTT. Translated: CASSQVYSGTDTQYF.

V and J are TRBV7-9 and TRBJ1-1, with D maybe TRBD1 (5 bases). The CDR3 is made up of 14 amino acids. V lost 6 bases, J lost 6 bases, and 17 bases lay in between. Germline V gene lookup returns CDR1 SEHNR and CDR2 FQNEAQ (reference sequence). CDR3 sequence: CASRPAGGRAEAFF. The CDR3 DNA reads as TGTGCCAGCAGGCCAGCCGGCGGCAGGGCTGAAGCTTTCTTT.

The genes are TRBV2 and TRBJ1-1; TRBD1 is a possible D gene (6 bases). Germline CDR1 and CDR2: SNHLY and FYNNEI. V shed 4 bases and J shed 10 bases, with 13 bases lying between them. This CDR3 has 12 amino acids. The CDR3 DNA reads TGTGCCAGCAGTGCAGGGGCCGGAGGAGCTTTCTTT. Translation gives CASSAGAGGAFF.

V is TRBV7-9 and J is TRBJ2-3; D might be TRBD2 (5 bases). Trimming removed 4 bases from V and 6 bases from J, with 14 bases in between. Germline lookup yields CDR1 SEHNR and CDR2 FQNEAQ (reference sequence). CDR3 length equals 14 residues. CDR3 sequence reads: CASSYPAEGDTQYF. The CDR3, as DNA: TGTGCCAGCAGCTACCCCGCCGAGGGCGATACGCAGTATTTT.